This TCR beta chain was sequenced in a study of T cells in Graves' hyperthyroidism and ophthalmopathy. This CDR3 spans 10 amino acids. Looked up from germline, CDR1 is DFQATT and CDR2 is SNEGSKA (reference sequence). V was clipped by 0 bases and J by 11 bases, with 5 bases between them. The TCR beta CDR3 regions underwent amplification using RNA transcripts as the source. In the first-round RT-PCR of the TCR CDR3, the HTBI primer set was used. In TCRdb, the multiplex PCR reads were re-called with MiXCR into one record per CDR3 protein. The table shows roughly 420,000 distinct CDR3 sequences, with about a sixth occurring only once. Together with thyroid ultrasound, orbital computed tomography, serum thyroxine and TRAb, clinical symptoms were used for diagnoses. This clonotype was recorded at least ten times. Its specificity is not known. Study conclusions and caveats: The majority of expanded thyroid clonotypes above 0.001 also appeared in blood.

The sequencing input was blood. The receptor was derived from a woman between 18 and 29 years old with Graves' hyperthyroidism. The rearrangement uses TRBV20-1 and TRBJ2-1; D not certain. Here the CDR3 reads CSAREVKQFF. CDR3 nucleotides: TGCAGTGCTAGAGAGGTGAAGCAGTTCTTC.